This entry describes one TCR beta chain. V was pared by 5 bases and J by 5 bases, with 5 bases of the junction left unmatched. The length of the CDR3 is 14 residues. Germline CDR1 is SGHDN and CDR2 is FVKESK. These data are taken from a study of technical replicates of blood from four donors. Sequenced by immunoSEQ multiplex PCR; TCRdb stores in-frame clones only, minus some. The table lists some 74,000 clones, 89% of them singletons. V gene TRBV14 combines with J gene TRBJ2-7; TRBD1 aligns across 11 bases. The source material was T cells isolated from PBMCs. This receptor was taken from a human donor in good health. The CDR3 DNA sequence: TGTGCCAGCAGCTTTGGGACAGGGGGAAACGAGCAGTACTTC. Translated, it gives CASSFGTGGNEQYF.